This entry lists 31 T cell receptor beta chains sequenced from one sample in a study of identifying expanded T cells in peripheral blood. Repertoires were generated with immunoSEQ multiplex PCR, while TCRdb's copy carries only in-frame clones and drops some. The table includes about 82,000 clones, around 90% detected once. Sequencing was performed on blood. These receptors all come from a person between 18 and 75 years old in good health.

The chain carries TRBV5-1 and TRBJ1-2; 8 positions agree with TRBD1. The junction had 9 bases not matched to a gene; V was cut back by 3 bases and J by 5 bases. Germline CDR1 SGHRS, CDR2 YFSETQ. The CDR3 is made up of 15 amino acids. In DNA, the CDR3 is TGCGCCAGCAGCTGGGGACAGGTCCCGGGGTATGGCTACACCTTC. It translates to CASSWGQVPGYGYTF.

V gene TRBV6-5 combines with J gene TRBJ2-7; 7 bases align to TRBD1. Trimming at V came to 4 bases and at J to 12 bases, leaving 15 bases not matched to a gene. Germline loops: CDR1 MNHEY, CDR2 SVGAGI. The CDR3 has 14 residues. For the CDR3, the DNA is TGTGCCAGCAGTTCACCTGGGACAGACCCTACCTGGTACTTC. Translated, it gives CASSSPGTDPTWYF.

The V call is TRBV11-3, the J call TRBJ2-1, with 7 bases lining up with TRBD2. Losses at the gene ends were 5 bases for V and 8 bases for J; bases not matched to a gene: 12. The CDR3 is 15 residues long. The germline CDR1 and CDR2 sequences are SGHNT and YENEEA. Here the CDR3 reads CASSPAAGVQDEQFF. The CDR3 DNA sequence: TGTGCCAGCAGCCCAGCTGCGGGAGTCCAAGATGAGCAGTTCTTC. Drawing the rest from reference TRBV11-3 and TRBJ2-1, the complete variable domain is EAGVVQSPRYKIIEKKQPVAFWCNPISGHNTLYWYLQNLGQGPELLIRYENEEAVDDSQLPKDRFSAERLKGVDSTLKIQPAELGDSAVYLCASSPAAGVQDEQFFGPGTRLTVL.

The CDR3 DNA reads TGCGCCAGCAGCCAAGGGGGGGCCCGCACTGAAGCTTTCTTT. This codes for CASSQGGARTEAFF. The chain couples TRBV4-1 to TRBJ1-1; tentative D call: TRBD1 (6 bases). This CDR3 has 14 residues. V was cut by 1 base and J by 4 bases, with 10 bases left in between. Looked up from germline, CDR1 is MGHRA and CDR2 is YSYEKL.

The chain employs TRBV6-5 and TRBJ2-7; 9 bases are shared with TRBD2. CDR1 and CDR2 (germline): MNHEY, SVGAGI. The V gene end was trimmed by 6 bases and the J gene end by 1 base; junction bases not matched to a gene: 7. This CDR3 spans 15 amino acids. The CDR3 here is CASRRSGSGSYEQYF. The CDR3 DNA follows: TGTGCCAGCAGACGTAGCGGGAGTGGGTCCTACGAGCAGTACTTC.

This chain links TRBV9 with TRBJ1-6, with D perhaps TRBD1 (6 bases). The CDR3 has 16 amino acids. Trimming removed 5 bases at V and 5 bases at J, with 17 bases between. Germline CDR1 reads SGDLS; CDR2 reads YYNGEE. CDR3 sequence reads: CASSRGGHQDNSPLHF. CDR3 coding DNA: TGTGCCAGCAGTAGAGGGGGTCACCAAGATAATTCACCCCTCCACTTT.

The genes are TRBV19 and TRBJ1-1, with TRBD1 matching over 7 bases. The ends lost 10 bases at V and 3 bases at J; junction bases unmatched: 8. Germline V gene sequence: CDR1 LNHDA, CDR2 SQIVND (reference sequence). The CDR3 runs to 13 residues. The CDR3 reads CATQQGTYTEAFF. CDR3 sequence (DNA): TGTGCCACTCAACAGGGGACCTACACTGAAGCTTTCTTT.

This sequence joins TRBV29-1 and TRBJ1-4; 7 bases fit TRBD1. Per the germline V gene, CDR1 is SQVTM and CDR2 is ANQGSEA. This CDR3 has 14 residues. After removal of 7 bases from V and 4 bases from J, the junction contained 9 bases not matched to a gene. The CDR3 loop is CSGQGGQSNEKLFF. As DNA, the CDR3 is TGCAGCGGCCAAGGGGGCCAGAGTAATGAAAAACTGTTTTTT.

The CDR3 sequence: CAWSGGGQRSYEQYF. The CDR3 nucleotides are TGTGCCTGGAGTGGGGGGGGACAGCGATCCTACGAGCAGTACTTC. The V call is TRBV30, the J call TRBJ2-7; perhaps D is TRBD1 or TRBD2 (7 bases each). V was shortened by 1 base and J by 1 base, with 14 bases between the two germline ends. This CDR3 contains 15 residues. Germline V gene lookup returns CDR1 GTSNPN and CDR2 SVGIG (reference sequence).

This clone was seen a few times. The chain employs TRBV10-3 and TRBJ2-7; D gene uncertain. The CDR3 has 11 residues. Per germline, CDR1 ENHRY and CDR2 SYGVKD. Trimming left V 10 bases short and J 2 bases short, with 9 bases between. The CDR3 nucleotides are TGTGCCAGTGCTGGAGCCTACGAGCAGTACTTC. As protein: CASAGAYEQYF.

The chain has TRBV7-6 and TRBJ2-1, with 7 bases fitting TRBD2. Germline lookup yields CDR1 SGHVS and CDR2 FNYEAQ. The J segment lost 7 bases and the V segment lost 4 bases, leaving 13 bases of the junction unmatched. The CDR3 consists of 16 residues. CDR3 amino acids: CASSSMGGRAGNEQFF. CDR3 nucleotides: TGTGCCAGCAGCTCCATGGGGGGGAGGGCCGGAAATGAGCAGTTCTTC. The full variable domain, in which reference TRBV7-6 and TRBJ2-1 provide the parts outside the CDR3, is GAGVSQSPRYKVTKRGQDVALRCDPISGHVSLYWYRQALGQGPEFLTYFNYEAQQDKSGLPNDRFSAERPEGSISTLTIQRTEQRDSAMYRCASSSMGGRAGNEQFFGPGTRLTVL.

This chain joins TRBV25-1 and TRBJ1-1; 10 bases fit TRBD1. The CDR3 loop spans 13 amino acids. The germline CDR1 and CDR2 sequences are MGHDK and SYGVNS. The junction had 4 bases not matched to a gene; V was cut back by 7 bases and J by 5 bases. CDR3 bases: TGTGCCAGCATCCGGACAGGGGGGACTGAAGCTTTCTTT. Protein product: CASIRTGGTEAFF.

This clone turned up a few times. The gene calls are TRBV11-2 and TRBJ2-7; D not resolved. The CDR3 runs 15 residues. V lost 5 bases to trimming and J lost 4 bases, with 18 bases between them. Germline V gene lookup returns CDR1 SGHAT and CDR2 FQNNGV. CDR3 residues: CASSPALGSWYEQYF. The DNA for the CDR3 is TGTGCCAGCAGCCCCGCTCTGGGAAGCTGGTACGAGCAGTACTTC.

This chain connects TRBV13 to TRBJ1-6; TRBD1 matches at 8 bases. V lost 0 bases and J lost 8; bases outside the gene matches: 6. Per the germline V gene, CDR1 is PRHDT and CDR2 is FYEKMQ (reference sequence). The CDR3 is 16 amino acids. The CDR3 protein is CASSLGDRETYSPLHF. In DNA, the CDR3 is TGTGCCAGCAGCTTAGGGGACAGGGAAACTTATTCACCCCTCCACTTT.

The chain has TRBV14 and TRBJ1-1, with 7 bases lining up with TRBD1. The V gene end was trimmed by 4 bases and the J gene end by 1 base; junction bases not matched to a gene: 9. The CDR3 is 16 residues long. CDR1 is SGHDN and CDR2 is FVKESK in the germline V gene. The CDR3 sequence is CASSPTGTRANTEAFF. For the CDR3, the DNA is TGTGCCAGCAGCCCGACAGGGACCCGGGCGAACACTGAAGCTTTCTTT.

The chain is built from TRBV4-3 and TRBJ1-2, with D maybe TRBD1 (5 bases). Germline CDR1 reads LGHNA; CDR2 reads YSLEER. The CDR3 extends over 12 amino acids. Between the trimmed V and J ends, which lost 5 bases and 4 bases, there was a span of 8 bases. The CDR3 DNA is TGCGCCAGCAGCAAGGACACCTATGGCTACACCTTC. Translation: CASSKDTYGYTF.

The V gene is TRBV5-1, the J gene TRBJ1-1; D gene ambiguous. V shed 2 bases and J shed 1 base, with 9 bases lying between them. The length of the CDR3 is 14 residues. Germline V gives CDR1 SGHRS, CDR2 YFSETQ. The CDR3 protein is CASSFRQPNTEAFF. As DNA, the CDR3 is TGCGCCAGCAGCTTTCGTCAGCCGAACACTGAAGCTTTCTTT.

V and J are TRBV9 and TRBJ1-2; D gene unclear. The CDR3 spans 16 residues. Deletions cut 2 bases from V and 3 bases from J, with 17 bases between. Germline assignment: CDR1 SGDLS and CDR2 YYNGEE. CDR3 DNA: TGTGCCAGCAGCGTCTCAACCGGCCGCGGGTACTATGGCTACACCTTC. Protein product: CASSVSTGRGYYGYTF.

The gene calls are TRBV4-3 and TRBJ2-5; 7 nucleotides match TRBD2. The germline gives CDR1 LGHNA, CDR2 YSLEER. The CDR3 spans 18 residues. V trimming: 0 bases; J trimming: 5 bases; junction bases outside the gene matches: 15. CDR3 region: CASSQDLSRGLGGETQYF. CDR3 nucleotides: TGCGCCAGCAGCCAAGATCTTTCGAGAGGACTAGGAGGGGAGACCCAGTACTTC.

The chain combines TRBV7-3 with TRBJ1-2; D possibly corresponds to TRBD1 (5 bases). The CDR3 is 14 residues long. Trimming shortened V by 5 bases and J by 8 bases, and 18 bases separated the two germline ends. CDR1 is SGHTA and CDR2 is FQGTGA in the germline V gene. CDR3 nucleotides: TGTGCCAGCAGCCCAGGGTACGGGGGTGGAGGCTACACCTTC. It yields the protein CASSPGYGGGGYTF.

The chain uses TRBV7-8 and TRBJ2-2, with a weak D call TRBD1 (5 bases). V was pared by 2 bases and J by 7 bases, with 14 bases between. This CDR3 region has 15 residues. CDR1 and CDR2 (germline): SGHVS, FQNEAQ. Here the CDR3 DNA reads TGTGCCAGCAGCTTAAGCTCTCAGGGAATCGGGGAGCTGTTTTTT. It encodes CASSLSSQGIGELFF.

The chain uses TRBV5-4 and TRBJ1-3; D gene uncertain. Between the trimmed V and J ends, which lost 4 bases and 0 bases, there was a span of 5 bases. The CDR3 sequence is 13 residues long. The germline V gene has CDR1 SGHNT and CDR2 YYREEE (reference sequence). CDR3 DNA sequence: TGTGCCAGCAGCAGAGACTCTGGAAACACCATATATTTT. Translating it yields CASSRDSGNTIYF.

This sequence joins TRBV9 and TRBJ2-7; 8 nucleotides align to TRBD2. Per the germline V gene, CDR1 is SGDLS and CDR2 is YYNGEE. After removal of 4 bases from V and 0 bases from J, the junction contained 3 bases not matched to a gene. CDR3 length equals 14 residues. The CDR3 region is CASSKTSGSYEQYF. The CDR3 nucleotides are TGTGCCAGCAGCAAAACTAGCGGCTCCTACGAGCAGTACTTC.

This chain uses TRBV11-2 with TRBJ1-1; no definite D call. V was cut by 4 bases and J by 0 bases, with 9 bases left in between. From germline, CDR1 is SGHAT and CDR2 FQNNGV. The CDR3 extends over 14 amino acids. Here the CDR3 DNA reads TGTGCCAGCAGCTACGGACTCCTGAACACTGAAGCTTTCTTT. Translation gives CASSYGLLNTEAFF.

This clone was seen many times. This chain links TRBV27 with TRBJ1-2, with no clear D. V lost 3 bases, J lost 4 bases, and 9 bases lay in between. The CDR3 extends over 13 amino acids. Germline CDR1 reads MNHEY; CDR2 reads SMNVEV (reference sequence). In DNA form, the CDR3 reads TGTGCCAGCAGTTTCCTGGGTGGCTATGGCTACACCTTC. The encoded protein is CASSFLGGYGYTF.

The V gene is TRBV11-3, the J gene TRBJ2-7; the D is unclear. Germline V CDR1 and CDR2: SGHNT, YENEEA. Trimming removed 5 bases at V and 1 base at J, with 18 bases between. This CDR3 comprises 16 residues. CDR3 protein: CASSLLGSPLSYEQYF. As DNA, the CDR3 is TGTGCCAGCAGCCTCTTGGGCAGTCCACTATCCTACGAGCAGTACTTC.

This clone is large in the sample. The gene calls are TRBV9 and TRBJ2-1; D gene unclear. This CDR3 has 14 amino acids. Germline CDR1 reads SGDLS; CDR2 reads YYNGEE. With 0 bases removed from V and 2 bases from J, the gap between germline ends came to 6 bases. The CDR3 bases are TGTGCCAGCAGCGTAGGACTTCCCTACAATGAGCAGTTCTTC. It codes for CASSVGLPYNEQFF.

V is TRBV7-6 and J is TRBJ1-6; 8 positions match TRBD1. V was clipped by 0 bases and J by 7 bases; unmatched bases: 5. The CDR3 is made up of 16 amino acids. Germline assignment: CDR1 SGHVS and CDR2 FNYEAQ. In DNA, the CDR3 is TGTGCCAGCAGCTTAGCCGGACAGGGACGGAATTCACCCCTCCACTTT. It codes for CASSLAGQGRNSPLHF.

This clone was counted a single time. This chain connects TRBV14 to TRBJ2-7, with a weak D call TRBD1 (6 bases). V lost 1 base to trimming and J lost 5 bases, with 15 bases between them. CDR1 and CDR2 from the germline V gene are SGHDN and FVKESK. The CDR3 extends over 15 amino acids. The CDR3 DNA sequence: TGTGCCAGCAGCCAAGTCTGGCAGGGGAAGCACGAGCAGTACTTC. Residues: CASSQVWQGKHEQYF.

V usage is TRBV6-6 and J usage is TRBJ2-1; 7 bases fit TRBD1. The CDR3 extends over 15 amino acids. Germline values: CDR1 MNHNY, CDR2 SVGAGI (reference sequence). Trimming removed 5 bases from V and 4 bases from J; junction bases left unmatched: 8. The CDR3 protein is CASSAQQGLYNEQFF. CDR3 bases: TGTGCCAGCAGTGCCCAACAGGGGCTGTACAATGAGCAGTTCTTC.

The chain couples TRBV27 to TRBJ2-2; TRBD1 is a possible D gene (5 bases). This CDR3 spans 14 amino acids. From germline, CDR1 is MNHEY and CDR2 SMNVEV (reference sequence). Trimming stripped 4 bases from V and 4 bases from J, with 10 bases between. The CDR3 reads CASSSTATTGELFF. The CDR3 DNA is TGTGCCAGCAGTTCGACAGCTACCACCGGGGAGCTGTTTTTT.